This T cell receptor (beta chain) was sequenced for a study of shared clonotypes between healthy human individuals. A few counts support this clone. The sample holds other DNA sequences that translate to the same CDR3. Deep level was the assay's run setting. The repertoire was sequenced with immunoSEQ multiplex PCR; TCRdb's copy has only in-frame clones and lacks some. The data show about 2 million clones, 85% to 95% seen once. Only CD45RO-negative cells positively selected for CCR7 counted as naive CD8 cells, so terminally differentiated effector memory CD45RA+ cells were excluded. The sample consisted of naive CD8+ T cells sorted from blood. This TCR was recovered from a man younger than 30 in good health.

Here the CDR3 reads CASSESYSGNTIYF. The CDR3 coding sequence is TGCGCCAGCAGTGAGAGTTACTCTGGAAACACCATATATTTT. The chain employs TRBV10-1 and TRBJ1-3; D not resolved. The length of the CDR3 is 14 residues. Germline V lookup: CDR1 WNHNN, CDR2 SYGVQD (reference sequence). Trimming took off 2 bases at V and 0 bases at J, with 5 bases between the two ends.